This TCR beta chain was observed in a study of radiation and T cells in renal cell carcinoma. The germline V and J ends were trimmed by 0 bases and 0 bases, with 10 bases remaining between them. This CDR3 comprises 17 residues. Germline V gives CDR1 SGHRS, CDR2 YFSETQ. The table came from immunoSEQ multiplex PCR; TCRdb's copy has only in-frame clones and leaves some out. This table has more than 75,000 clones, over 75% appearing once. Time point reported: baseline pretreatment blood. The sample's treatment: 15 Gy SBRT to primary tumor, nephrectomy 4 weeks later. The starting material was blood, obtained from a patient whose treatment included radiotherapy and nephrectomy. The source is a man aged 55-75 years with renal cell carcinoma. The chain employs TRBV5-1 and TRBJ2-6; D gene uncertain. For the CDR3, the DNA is TGCGCCAGCAGCTTGGTTAACAGCATCTCTGGGGCCAACGTCCTGACTTTC. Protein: CASSLVNSISGANVLTF.